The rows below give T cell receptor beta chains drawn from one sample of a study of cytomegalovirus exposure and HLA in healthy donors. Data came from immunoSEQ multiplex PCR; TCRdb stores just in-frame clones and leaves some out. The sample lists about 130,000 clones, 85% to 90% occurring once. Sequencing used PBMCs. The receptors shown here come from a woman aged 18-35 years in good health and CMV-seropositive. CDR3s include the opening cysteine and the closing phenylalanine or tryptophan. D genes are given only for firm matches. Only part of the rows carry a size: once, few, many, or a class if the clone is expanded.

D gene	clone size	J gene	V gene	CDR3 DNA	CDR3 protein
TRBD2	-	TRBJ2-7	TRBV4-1	TGCGCCAGCAGCCAAGAACGGGTTGGGGGGGACCAGTACTTC	CASSQERVGGDQYF
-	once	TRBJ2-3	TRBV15	TGTGCCACCAGCAGAGATATCTATACAGATACGCAGTATTTT	CATSRDIYTDTQYF
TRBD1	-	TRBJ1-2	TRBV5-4	TGTGCCAGCAGCTTGGCCCCGCCAGACCCAGGGGACAGGGACTACTATGGCTACACCTTC	CASSLAPPDPGDRDYYGYTF
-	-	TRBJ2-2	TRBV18	TGTGCCAGCTCACCGGGCGGAGGAAAGAACACCGGGGAGCTGTTTTTT	CASSPGGGKNTGELFF
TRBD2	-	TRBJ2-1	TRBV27	TGTGCCAGCACCCATGGGACTATTCCCTACAATGAGCAGTTCTTC	CASTHGTIPYNEQFF
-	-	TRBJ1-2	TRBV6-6	TGTGCCAGCAGTTACCCCCGGGGGGGGAAAAACTATGGCTACACCTTC	CASSYPRGGKNYGYTF
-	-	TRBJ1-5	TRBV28	TGTGCCAGCAGTATAACGGCGTCGGGGGGCAATCAGCCCCAGCATTTT	CASSITASGGNQPQHF
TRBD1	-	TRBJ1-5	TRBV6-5	TGTGCCAGCAGCACGAAAACAGGGGAACGGCAGCCCCAGCATTTT	CASSTKTGERQPQHF
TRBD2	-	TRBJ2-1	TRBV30	TGTGCCTGGAGTGTGATTGGGGGGGAGAGTGAGCAGTTCTTC	CAWSVIGGESEQFF
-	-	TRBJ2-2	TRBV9	TGTGCCAGCAGCGTAGCTTCGAACACCGGGGAGCTGTTTTTT	CASSVASNTGELFF
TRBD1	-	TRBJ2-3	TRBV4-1	TGCGCCAGCAGCCAACGCCCCGTGGGGACAGGCTACACAGATACGCAGTATTTT	CASSQRPVGTGYTDTQYF
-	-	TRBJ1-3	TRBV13	TGTGCCAGCAGCCCCACGGTGATCTCTGGAAACACCATATATTTT	CASSPTVISGNTIYF
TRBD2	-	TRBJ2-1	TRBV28	TGTGCCAGCCAATCGCCTGGGCGGGGGGGCCTCGATGAGCAGTTCTTC	CASQSPGRGGLDEQFF
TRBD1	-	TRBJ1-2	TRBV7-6	TGTGCCAGCAGCTCAGGGACAGGGGACTATGGCTACACCTTC	CASSSGTGDYGYTF
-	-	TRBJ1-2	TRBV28	TGTGCCAGCAGGGCCCCGGGGTCTTACTATGGCTACACCTTC	CASRAPGSYYGYTF
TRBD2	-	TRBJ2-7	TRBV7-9	TGTGCCAGCAGCTTGGCTAGCGGGGGCCCTGGATCCTACGAGCAGTACTTC	CASSLASGGPGSYEQYF
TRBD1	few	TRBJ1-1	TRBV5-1	TGCGCCAGCAGCTTTACAGGGGTCACTGAAGCTTTCTTT	CASSFTGVTEAFF
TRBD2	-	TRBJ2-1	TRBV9	TGTGCCAGCAGCGTAGACCCTAGCGGGGGGGCCAATGAGCAGTTCTTC	CASSVDPSGGANEQFF
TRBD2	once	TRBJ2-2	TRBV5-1	TGCGCCAGCAGTTCGATAGCGGGGGGGCCCACCGGGGAGCTGTTTTTT	CASSSIAGGPTGELFF
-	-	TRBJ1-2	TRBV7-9	TGTGCCAGCAGCCCCCAGATGGGGGCGACTAACTATGGCTACACCTTC	CASSPQMGATNYGYTF
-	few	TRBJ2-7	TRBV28	TGTGCCACCCTGTCGGCGGCCTCCTACGAGCAGTACTTC	CATLSAASYEQYF
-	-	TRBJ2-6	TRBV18	TGTGCCAGCTCACCGCTGGACAGCTCTGGGGCCAACGTCCTGACTTTC	CASSPLDSSGANVLTF
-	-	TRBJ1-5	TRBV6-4	TGTGCCAGCAGTCCGATCGGTACAGGGCATCCCAATCAGCCCCAGCATTTT	CASSPIGTGHPNQPQHF
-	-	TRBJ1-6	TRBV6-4	TGTGCCAGCAGTGACGGAGGGGATGCTTCACCCCTCCACTTT	CASSDGGDASPLHF
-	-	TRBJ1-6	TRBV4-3	TGCGCCAGCAGCCAAGATCGACAGTATAATTCACCCCTCCACTTT	CASSQDRQYNSPLHF
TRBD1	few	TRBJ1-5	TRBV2	TGTGCCAGCAGTATGACAGGGTTGAGCAATCAGCCCCAGCATTTT	CASSMTGLSNQPQHF
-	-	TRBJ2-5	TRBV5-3	TGTGCCAGAAGCTTGGGAGGACAACAAGAGACCCAGTACTTC	CARSLGGQQETQYF
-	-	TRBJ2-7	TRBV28	TGTGCCAGCAGTTTGCGCGGGACAGACTCCTTC	CASSLRGTDSF
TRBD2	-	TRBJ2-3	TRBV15	TGTGCCACCAGCAGAGATCCCTGGACTAGCGAAGCTAACACAGATACGCAGTATTTT	CATSRDPWTSEANTDTQYF
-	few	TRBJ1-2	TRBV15	TGTGCCACCAGCAGAGCACAGCTTTATGGCTACACCTTC	CATSRAQLYGYTF
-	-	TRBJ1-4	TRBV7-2	TGTGCCAGCAGACGGGGGACGATTGCTAATGAAAAACTGTTTTTT	CASRRGTIANEKLFF
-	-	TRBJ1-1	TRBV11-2	TGTGCCAGCAGGCACTCAAGTGTGGAGTCGACCACTGAAGCTTTCTTT	CASRHSSVESTTEAFF
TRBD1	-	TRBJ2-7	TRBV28	TGTGCCAGCAGCCCGGACAGGTTCTACGAGCAGTACTTC	CASSPDRFYEQYF
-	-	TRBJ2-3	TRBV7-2	TGTGCCAGCAGCCCCCTCGGCGGAGATACGCAGTATTTT	CASSPLGGDTQYF
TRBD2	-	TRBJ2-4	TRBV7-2	TGTGCCAGCAGCTTAGTACTAGCGGGGGGGTCATTAAACATTCAGTACTTC	CASSLVLAGGSLNIQYF
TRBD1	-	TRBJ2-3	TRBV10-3	TGTGCCATCAGTGGACGACAGGGGGCATTTGGCACAGATACGCAGTATTTT	CAISGRQGAFGTDTQYF
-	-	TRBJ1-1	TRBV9	TGTGCCAGCAGCGGGAGTGGGGGCAGAACTGAAGCTTTCTTT	CASSGSGGRTEAFF
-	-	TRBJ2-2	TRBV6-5	TGTGCCAGCAGTTACACGGTACCGGGTCCCGGGGAGCTGTTTTTT	CASSYTVPGPGELFF
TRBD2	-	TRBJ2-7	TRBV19	TGTGCCAGTAGTATTGTGGGGGGGTCCAACTACGAGCAGTACTTC	CASSIVGGSNYEQYF
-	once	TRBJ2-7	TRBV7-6	TGTGCCAGCAGCTTAGGCAGGGGCTACGAGCAGTACTTC	CASSLGRGYEQYF
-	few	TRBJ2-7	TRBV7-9	TGTGCCAGCAGCTTAGTATCCTCCTACGAGCAGTACTTC	CASSLVSSYEQYF
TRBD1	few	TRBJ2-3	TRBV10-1	TGCGCCAGTGGACAGGGTAGCACAGATACGCAGTATTTT	CASGQGSTDTQYF
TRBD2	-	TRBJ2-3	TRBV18	TGTGCCAGCTCACCGAGGACTAGCGGGGGCCACACAGATACGCAGTATTTT	CASSPRTSGGHTDTQYF
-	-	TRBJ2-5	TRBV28	TGTGCCAGCAGTTTTGCGGGGTCTCAAGAGACCCAGTACTTC	CASSFAGSQETQYF
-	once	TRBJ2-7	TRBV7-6	TGTGCCAGCAGCGGCGGACACACCTACGAGCAGTACTTC	CASSGGHTYEQYF
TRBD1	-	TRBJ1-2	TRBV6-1	TGTGCCAGCAGAAAACAGGGGATCGGCTACACCTTC	CASRKQGIGYTF
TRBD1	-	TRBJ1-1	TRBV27	TGTGCCAGCTTAGGGGGCATGAACACTGAAGCTTTCTTT	CASLGGMNTEAFF
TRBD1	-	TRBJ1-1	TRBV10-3	TGTGCCATCAGTGAGCCGGGACAGGGAATCCCTGAAGCTTTCTTT	CAISEPGQGIPEAFF
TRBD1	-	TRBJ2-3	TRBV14	TGTGCCAGCAGCCTCCCCGGGACAGGGCGGCGGGCAGATACGCAGTATTTT	CASSLPGTGRRADTQYF
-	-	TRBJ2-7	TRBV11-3	TGTGCCAGCAGCCCCGGGGTTGGAGATTACGAGCAGTACTTC	CASSPGVGDYEQYF
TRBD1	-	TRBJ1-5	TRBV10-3	TGTGCCATCAGTGGGGGACAGGAGGGGAATCAGCCCCAGCATTTT	CAISGGQEGNQPQHF
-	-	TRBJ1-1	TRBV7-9	TGTGCCAGCAGCTTAGGGGCTATGAACACTGAAGCTTTCTTT	CASSLGAMNTEAFF
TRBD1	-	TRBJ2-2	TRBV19	TGTGCCAGTAGTAGAGCGACAGGGGTCACCGGGGAGCTGTTTTTT	CASSRATGVTGELFF
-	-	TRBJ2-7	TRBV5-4	TGTGCCAGCAGTCCCGGGACTTTCTCCTACGAGCAGTACTTC	CASSPGTFSYEQYF
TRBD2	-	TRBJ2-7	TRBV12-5	TGTGCTAGTGGTCCAGGGACTAGCGGTCCCTACGAGCAGTACTTC	CASGPGTSGPYEQYF